Below, 9 T cell receptor beta chains from the same sample are listed, as sequenced in a study of response to subunit inactivated influenza vaccine. In TCRdb, the RT-PCR reads were re-called with MiXCR into one record per CDR3 protein. The data show hundreds of thousands of distinct CDR3 sequences, roughly 13% seen once. The source was PBMCs from blood, collected 14 to 15 days before vaccination. The receptors were sampled from a man aged 50 to 60 who received an inactivated influenza vaccine.

The chain links TRBV20-1 to TRBJ1-6; TRBD1 aligns across 7 bases. With V trimmed by 7 bases and J by 5 bases, 11 bases remained unmatched. This CDR3 spans 15 amino acids. Germline V gene data show CDR1 as DFQATT and CDR2 as SNEGSKA (reference sequence). CDR3 nucleotides: TGCAGTGTTTACCTCCCGGGACAGCATAATTCACCCCTCCACTTT. Translating gives CSVYLPGQHNSPLHF.

This clonotype was seen a handful of times. The V call is TRBV20-1, the J call TRBJ2-2; no reliable D call. The CDR3 loop spans 14 amino acids. The V gene's germline CDR1 is DFQATT and CDR2 SNEGSKA (reference sequence). The germline V and J ends were trimmed by 6 bases and 1 base, with 12 bases remaining between them. The CDR3 bases are TGCAGTGCCAGCCCACCGGGGAACACCGGGGAGCTGTTTTTT. Its protein product is CSASPPGNTGELFF.

This clonotype showed up just a few times. An end of the junction differs from the germline gene, which may be a read error. V gene TRBV10-3 combines with J gene TRBJ2-5, with 7 bases that match TRBD2. Germline CDR1 and CDR2: ENHRY and SYGVKD. The CDR3 has 18 residues. CDR3 sequence: CAISESELAKKNHETQYF. DNA for the CDR3: TGTGCCATCAGTGAGTCGGAACTAGCGAAAAAAAACCATGAGACCCAGTACTTC.

This clonotype was seen a few times. The rearrangement links TRBV20-1 to TRBJ2-7; TRBD2 matches 10 bases. Trimming cost V 3 bases and J 1 base; bases outside gene matches: 9. From germline, CDR1 is DFQATT and CDR2 SNEGSKA (reference sequence). This CDR3 region has 16 residues. CDR3 DNA sequence: TGCAGTGCTAGTGACCCGGGACTAGCGAGGTCCTACGAGCAGTACTTC. Its protein is CSASDPGLARSYEQYF.

This clonotype was detected a few times. In nucleotides, the CDR3 is TGTGCCAGCAGTCTTTCGGGACAGGATCACACTGAAGCTTTCTTT. Its translation is CASSLSGQDHTEAFF. The rearrangement uses TRBV27 and TRBJ1-1, with 8 bases fitting TRBD1. V was pared by 5 bases and J by 3 bases, with 8 bases of the junction left unmatched. Germline CDR1 and CDR2: MNHEY and SMNVEV (reference sequence). CDR3 length: 15 amino acids.

This chain links TRBV6-1 with TRBJ2-3; 7 bases fit TRBD1. Germline V gene sequence: CDR1 MNHNS, CDR2 SASEGT. This CDR3 is 13 amino acids long. CDR3 in amino acids: CGSKGAATDTQYF. DNA for the CDR3: TGTGGATCTAAGGGGGCTGCCACAGATACGCAGTATTTT.

There are a few counts of this clonotype. V is TRBV7-9 and J is TRBJ2-1, with TRBD1 matching 8 bases. The CDR3 consists of 15 residues. Unmatched junction bases numbered 6, after V lost 3 bases and J lost 5 bases. Germline V gene lookup returns CDR1 SEHNR and CDR2 FQNEAQ (reference sequence). The CDR3 bases are TGTGCCAGCAGCTTGGGCCTGGGACAGGACAATGAGCAGTTCTTC. Residues: CASSLGLGQDNEQFF.

The genes are TRBV28 and TRBJ2-7, with unresolved D. Germline CDR1 is MDHEN and CDR2 is SYDVKM. V lost 4 bases to trimming and J lost 0 bases, with 13 bases between them. The CDR3 is 15 residues long. CDR3 sequence: CASSSWLGISYEQYF. CDR3 coding DNA: TGTGCCAGCAGTTCGTGGCTAGGGATCTCCTACGAGCAGTACTTC.

This clonotype was recorded a few times. The rearrangement joins TRBV12-3 or TRBV12-4 to TRBJ2-1; possibly TRBD1 for D (6 bases). The V end was cut by 2 bases, the J end by 4 bases, with 12 bases between. The CDR3 is 15 amino acids. CDR3 nucleotides: TGTGCCAGCAGTTTAAATGTACAGGGATACAATGAGCAGTTCTTC. This codes for CASSLNVQGYNEQFF.